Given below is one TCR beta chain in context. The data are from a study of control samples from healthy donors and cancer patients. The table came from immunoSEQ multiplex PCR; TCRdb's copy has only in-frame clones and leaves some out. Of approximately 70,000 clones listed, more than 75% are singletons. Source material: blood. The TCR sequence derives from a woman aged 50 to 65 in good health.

This chain's CDR3 is CASSPAKVDYGYTF. CDR3 bases: TGTGCCAGCAGCCCGGCAAAGGTCGACTATGGCTACACCTTC. V gene TRBV5-5 combines with J gene TRBJ1-2; D is unresolved. V lost 4 bases and J 3 bases, leaving 13 bases between the germline ends. The CDR3 extends over 14 amino acids. The germline V gene encodes CDR1 SGHKS and CDR2 YYEKEE (reference sequence).